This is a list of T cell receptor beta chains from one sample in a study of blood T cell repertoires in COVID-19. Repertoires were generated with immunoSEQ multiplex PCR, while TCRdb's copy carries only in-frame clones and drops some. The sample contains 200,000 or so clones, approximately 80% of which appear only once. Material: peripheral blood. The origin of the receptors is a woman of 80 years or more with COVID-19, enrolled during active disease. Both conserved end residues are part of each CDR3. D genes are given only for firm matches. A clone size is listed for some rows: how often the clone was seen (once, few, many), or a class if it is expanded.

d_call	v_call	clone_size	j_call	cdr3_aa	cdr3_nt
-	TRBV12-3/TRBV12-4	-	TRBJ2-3	CASRLRSAQYF	TGTGCCAGCAGACTCAGGTCTGCGCAGTATTTT
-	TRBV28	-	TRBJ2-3	CASSLGGGSTDTQYF	TGTGCCAGCAGTTTAGGGGGCGGGAGCACAGATACGCAGTATTTT
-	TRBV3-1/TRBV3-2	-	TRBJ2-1	CASSHPRNEQFF	TGTGCCAGCAGCCACCCTCGGAATGAGCAGTTCTTC
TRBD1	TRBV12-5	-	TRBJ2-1	CASGVGDRGRVEQFF	TGTGCTAGTGGTGTGGGGGACAGGGGGCGCGTTGAGCAGTTCTTC
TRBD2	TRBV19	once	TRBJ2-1	CASSMSVLAFGEQFF	TGTGCCAGTAGTATGTCGGTACTAGCGTTTGGTGAGCAGTTCTTC
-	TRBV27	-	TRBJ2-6	CASGQDGHLSGANVLTF	TGTGCCAGCGGGCAGGACGGACACCTCTCTGGGGCCAACGTCCTGACTTTC
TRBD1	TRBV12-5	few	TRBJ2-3	CASGSPGRGPVDTQYF	TGTGCTAGTGGTTCCCCCGGCAGGGGGCCGGTAGATACGCAGTATTTT
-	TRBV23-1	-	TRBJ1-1	CASSQSAGENTEAFF	TGCGCCAGCAGTCAATCGGCAGGGGAGAACACTGAAGCTTTCTTT
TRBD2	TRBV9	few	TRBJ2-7	CASSVASGSFYEQYF	TGTGCCAGCAGCGTAGCGAGCGGGAGTTTCTACGAGCAGTACTTC
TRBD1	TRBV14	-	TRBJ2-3	CASSPGTGGRDTQYF	TGTGCCAGCAGCCCCGGGACAGGGGGCAGAGATACGCAGTATTTT
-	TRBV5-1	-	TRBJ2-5	CASSLSRGYQETQYF	TGCGCCAGCAGCTTGAGTCGGGGTTACCAAGAGACCCAGTACTTC
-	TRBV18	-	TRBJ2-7	CASSPPTGSYEQYF	TGTGCCAGCTCACCCCCGACAGGCTCCTACGAGCAGTACTTC
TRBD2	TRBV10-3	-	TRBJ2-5	CAISEGGGALETQYF	TGTGCCATCAGTGAGGGCGGGGGGGCTTTGGAGACCCAGTACTTC
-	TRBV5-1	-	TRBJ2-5	CASSPRPGVGETQYF	TGCGCCAGCAGCCCGAGGCCAGGGGTCGGGGAGACCCAGTACTTC
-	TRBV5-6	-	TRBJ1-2	CASSLGAGYTF	TGTGCCAGCAGCTTGGGGGCTGGCTACACCTTC
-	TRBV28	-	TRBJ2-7	CASRGGYEQYF	TGTGCCAGCAGGGGAGGTTACGAGCAGTACTTC
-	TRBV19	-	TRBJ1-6	CASSTQSTANSPLHF	TGTGCCAGTAGTACGCAATCGACAGCCAATTCACCCCTCCACTTT
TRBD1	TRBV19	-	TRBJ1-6	CATQGPENSPLHF	TGTGCCACACAGGGGCCCGAGAATTCACCCCTCCACTTT
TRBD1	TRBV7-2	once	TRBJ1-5	CASSPGQALGQPQHF	TGTGCCAGCAGCCCCGGACAGGCTTTGGGTCAGCCCCAGCATTTT
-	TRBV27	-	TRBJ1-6	CASRIRGRGSGNSPLHF	TGTGCCAGCCGTATCAGGGGCAGGGGATCTGGAAATTCACCCCTCCACTTT
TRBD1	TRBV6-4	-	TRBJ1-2	CASSDFGQGALGYTF	TGTGCCAGCAGTGATTTTGGACAGGGGGCGCTTGGCTACACCTTC
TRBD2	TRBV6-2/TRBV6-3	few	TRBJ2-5	CASSRTSGGETQYF	TGTGCCAGCAGTCGGACTAGCGGGGGAGAGACCCAGTACTTC
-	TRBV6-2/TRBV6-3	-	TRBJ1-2	CASSSRPFYGYTF	TGTGCCAGCAGTTCCAGGCCGTTCTATGGCTACACCTTC
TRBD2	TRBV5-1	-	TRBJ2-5	CASTLSGSEVVETQYF	TGCGCCAGCACTCTTAGCGGGAGTGAAGTGGTAGAGACCCAGTACTTC
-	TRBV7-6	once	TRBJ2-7	CASSLAGTGSYEQYF	TGTGCCAGCAGCTTAGCAGGGACCGGGAGCTACGAGCAGTACTTC
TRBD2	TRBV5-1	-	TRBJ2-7	CASSLEAGDSDEQYF	TGCGCCAGCAGCTTGGAGGCGGGAGATTCGGACGAGCAGTACTTC
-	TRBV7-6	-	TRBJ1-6	CASSLVADVYSPLHF	TGTGCCAGCAGCTTAGTGGCAGATGTATATTCACCCCTCCACTTT
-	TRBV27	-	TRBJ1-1	CASTSLGAGGDTEAFF	TGTGCCAGCACCTCATTAGGGGCGGGAGGGGACACTGAAGCTTTCTTT
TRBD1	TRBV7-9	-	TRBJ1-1	CASSLGDRANTEAFF	TGTGCCAGCAGCTTAGGGGACAGGGCGAACACTGAAGCTTTCTTT
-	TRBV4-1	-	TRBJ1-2	CASSQVGGRYTF	TGCGCCAGCAGCCAAGTCGGAGGCCGCTACACCTTC